This T cell receptor beta chain was identified in a study of graft-versus-host responses after intestinal transplantation. Responders labeled with CFSE (about 200,000) were plated with about 200,000 irradiated, violet-dye-labeled stimulators. Sequenced by immunoSEQ multiplex PCR; TCRdb stores in-frame clones only, minus some. The data hold about 9,000 clones, with about a quarter observed a single time. V was pared by 6 bases and J by 2 bases, with 6 bases of the junction left unmatched. Germline V gene sequence: CDR1 MNHNY, CDR2 SVGAGI (reference sequence). The CDR3 is 14 amino acids. This clone turned up a few times.

The TCR comes from a human patient who was an organ donor for intestinal transplantation. The material was alloreactive CD8+ T cells from a mixed lymphocyte reaction culture, obtained before transplantation. Subset of the sample: CFSE-low proliferating T cells sorted from approximately 6-day pre-transplant mixed lymphocyte reaction (GvH or HvG direction). This chain uses TRBV6-6 with TRBJ2-7, with TRBD1 matching 8 bases. The CDR3 here is CASSLGQGPYEQYF. CDR3 DNA sequence: TGTGCCAGCAGCCTAGGACAGGGCCCCTACGAGCAGTACTTC.